A single sample is the source of the 27 T cell receptor beta chains below, sequenced in a study of technical replicates of blood from a few donors (dated by TCRdb to the late 2010s). The library was produced with the immunoSEQ multiplex PCR assay. Imported from immuneACCESS, the table was reduced by TCRdb to in-frame sequences with V and J called. These copies leave out some clones; in studies compared against another copy, an unresolved V gene accounts for under half, and the cause of the remainder is not known. Within this sample are about 60,000 clones, with about 91% of them counted one time only. 4.3% of the sample is held by the ten biggest clonotypes. Sequencing input: PBMCs. The receptors were sampled from a human donor in good health. Some clones in this sample may be carry-over from other donors' samples.

Here the CDR3 DNA reads TGCGCCAGCAGTGAGTCGTCGTGGAGCAATTCTGAAGCTTTCTTT. Residues: CASSESSWSNSEAFF. This chain connects TRBV10-2 to TRBJ1-1; D gene unclear. CDR3 length equals 15 residues. The V gene's germline CDR1 is WSHSY and CDR2 SAAADI. The germline V and J ends were trimmed by 0 bases and 6 bases, with 14 bases remaining between them.

The chain carries TRBV7-9 and TRBJ1-2; D uncertain. V was clipped by 5 bases and J by 2 bases, with 15 bases between them. The CDR3 has 15 amino acids. Germline CDR1 SEHNR, CDR2 FQNEAQ (reference sequence). CDR3 DNA sequence: TGTGCCAGCAGCCTCCTCGTGGCCTTGAACTATGGCTACACCTTC. Translated: CASSLLVALNYGYTF.

The rearrangement uses TRBV7-9 and TRBJ1-1; D gene uncertain. CDR3 size: 14 residues. Deletions cut 8 bases from V and 1 base from J, with 14 bases between. The germline V gene encodes CDR1 SEHNR and CDR2 FQNEAQ (reference sequence). In DNA form, the CDR3 reads TGTGCCAGCTTGGGCGGAGGCGGGAACACTGAAGCTTTCTTT. Its translation: CASLGGGGNTEAFF.

J is TRBJ2-1 and V is TRBV4-1, with 8 bases that match TRBD2. The trim removed 1 base at V and 4 bases at J, leaving 6 bases unmatched. The CDR3 length is 16 residues. The germline V gene encodes CDR1 MGHRA and CDR2 YSYEKL. The DNA of the CDR3 is TGCGCCAGCAGCCAAGTCCAAGCGGGGGCTTACAATGAGCAGTTCTTC. Its protein is CASSQVQAGAYNEQFF.

This clone was observed a single time. The J gene is TRBJ2-5, the V gene TRBV7-9, with 13 bases aligning to TRBD2. V was pared by 5 bases and J by 1 base, with 4 bases of the junction left unmatched. Germline V gene lookup returns CDR1 SEHNR and CDR2 FQNEAQ (reference sequence). This CDR3 region has 16 residues. The CDR3 region has the DNA TGTGCCAGCAGCCTCGGGACTAGCGGGACCCAAGAGACCCAGTACTTC. As protein: CASSLGTSGTQETQYF.

The chain couples TRBV10-3 to TRBJ2-1; a weak D match, TRBD1 (6 bases). The V end was cut by 8 bases, the J end by 4 bases, with 12 bases between. The CDR3 covers 13 residues. Germline V gene data show CDR1 as ENHRY and CDR2 as SYGVKD. In DNA form, the CDR3 reads TGTGCCATCGGACAGACAGGTTACAATGAGCAGTTCTTC. Translation: CAIGQTGYNEQFF.

V gene TRBV6-5 combines with J gene TRBJ1-5, with D perhaps TRBD1 (5 bases). This CDR3 has 15 residues. Trimming pared 0 bases from V and 5 bases from J, leaving 11 bases between. Germline assignment: CDR1 MNHEY and CDR2 SVGAGI. The CDR3 protein is CASSYSPGSDQPQHF. The DNA for the CDR3 is TGTGCCAGCAGTTACTCGCCAGGGTCGGATCAGCCCCAGCATTTT.

This clone was counted a few times. The V and J genes are TRBV5-1 and TRBJ2-1, with D perhaps TRBD2 (6 bases). The germline V gene encodes CDR1 SGHRS and CDR2 YFSETQ. Trimming removed 10 bases at V and 7 bases at J, with 12 bases between. The CDR3 totals 11 residues. The CDR3 reads CASGERNEQFF. DNA for the CDR3: TGCGCCTCGGGGGAGAGGAATGAGCAGTTCTTC.

The chain uses TRBV20-1 and TRBJ2-3; tentative D call: TRBD2 (5 bases). Trimming shortened V by 0 bases and J by 9 bases, and 7 bases separated the two germline ends. The germline V gene has CDR1 DFQATT and CDR2 SNEGSKA (reference sequence). This CDR3 spans 11 amino acids. This chain's CDR3 is CSARDRRTQYF. CDR3 DNA sequence: TGCAGTGCTAGAGATCGGAGGACGCAGTATTTT.

V is TRBV4-1 and J is TRBJ2-1; the match to TRBD1 covers 12 bases. J was trimmed by 8 bases and V by 4 bases; bases with no gene match: 6. Germline loops: CDR1 MGHRA, CDR2 YSYEKL. The CDR3 has 15 residues. CDR3 region: CASSPGQGARYEQFF. The CDR3 DNA follows: TGCGCCAGCAGCCCGGGACAGGGGGCGCGGTATGAGCAGTTCTTC.

The chain combines TRBV4-2 with TRBJ2-1; D possibly corresponds to TRBD2 (5 bases). CDR3 length equals 13 residues. V lost 1 base to trimming and J lost 7 bases, with 8 bases between them. CDR1 and CDR2 (germline): LGHNA, YNFKEQ. As DNA, the CDR3 is TGTGCCAGCAGCCAAGCCGGGGTAAATGAGCAGTTCTTC. Its protein product is CASSQAGVNEQFF.

The chain has TRBV4-2 and TRBJ2-3; TRBD2 matches at 8 bases. J gave up 4 bases and V 0 bases, and 9 bases lay outside the gene matches. CDR3 length: 17 amino acids. The germline V gene has CDR1 LGHNA and CDR2 YNFKEQ. In nucleotides, the CDR3 is TGTGCCAGCAGCCAAGATCGCAATTCAGCGGGAGCAGATACGCAGTATTTT. Its protein is CASSQDRNSAGADTQYF.

The V gene is TRBV2, the J gene TRBJ2-5; a weak D match, TRBD1 (5 bases). Germline CDR1 SNHLY, CDR2 FYNNEI. This CDR3 region has 13 residues. V was pared by 4 bases and J by 9 bases, with 15 bases between. CDR3 sequence: CASSVVQVQAQYF. The CDR3 nucleotides read TGTGCCAGCAGTGTAGTACAGGTGCAGGCCCAGTACTTC. Full variable domain (missing parts from reference TRBV2 and TRBJ2-5): EPEVTQTPSHQVTQMGQEVILRCVPISNHLYFYWYRQILGQKVEFLVSFYNNEISEKSEIFDDQFSVERPDGSNFTLKIRSTKLEDSAMYFCASSVVQVQAQYFGPGTRLLVL.

V and J are TRBV7-2 and TRBJ1-4; perhaps TRBD1 as D (5 bases). The ends were cut back, 4 bases at V and 0 bases at J, with 12 bases in the middle. The CDR3 is made up of 16 amino acids. Germline assignment: CDR1 SGHTA and CDR2 FQGNSA. The CDR3 sequence is CASSSQTGATNEKLFF. As DNA, the CDR3 is TGTGCCAGCAGCTCCCAAACAGGCGCAACTAATGAAAAACTGTTTTTT. The full variable domain, its missing parts supplied by reference TRBV7-2 and TRBJ1-4, is GAGVSQSPSNKVTEKGKDVELRCDPISGHTALYWYRQSLGQGLEFLIYFQGNSAPDKSGLPSDRFSAERTGGSVSTLTIQRTQQEDSAVYLCASSSQTGATNEKLFFGSGTQLSVL.

The chain links TRBV7-2 to TRBJ1-2, with TRBD1 identical over 8 bases. This CDR3 region has 13 residues. CDR1 and CDR2 (germline): SGHTA, FQGNSA. V gave up 5 bases and J gave up 6 bases; unmatched junction bases: 5. The CDR3 loop is CASSPTGAHGYTF. In nucleotides, the CDR3 is TGTGCCAGCAGCCCGACAGGGGCCCATGGCTACACCTTC. Supplemented by reference TRBV7-2 and TRBJ1-2, the full variable domain reads GAGVSQSPSNKVTEKGKDVELRCDPISGHTALYWYRQSLGQGLEFLIYFQGNSAPDKSGLPSDRFSAERTGGSVSTLTIQRTQQEDSAVYLCASSPTGAHGYTFGSGTRLTVV.

The chain links TRBV7-9 to TRBJ2-1; 9 nucleotides align to TRBD2. The V gene end was trimmed by 0 bases and the J gene end by 5 bases; junction bases not matched to a gene: 5. This CDR3 is built from 16 residues. The germline V gene encodes CDR1 SEHNR and CDR2 FQNEAQ (reference sequence). CDR3 DNA: TGTGCCAGCAGCTTAGCGTTACGCGGGGGGGACAATGAGCAGTTCTTC. Translated: CASSLALRGGDNEQFF.

The chain recombines TRBV12-5 with TRBJ2-3, with D unresolved. The CDR3 is made up of 14 amino acids. V lost 6 bases, J lost 2 bases, and 12 bases lay in between. Germline-derived CDR1 and CDR2 are LGHNT and FRNRAP. CDR3 DNA: TGTGCTAGTGGGTCTCCTACTAACACAGATACGCAGTATTTT. Its translation is CASGSPTNTDTQYF.

This clone was recorded only once. This chain uses TRBV10-3 with TRBJ2-7, with a tentative D call TRBD1 (5 bases). The V end lost 2 bases, the J end lost 6 bases, and 8 bases lay between the germline ends. Germline assignment: CDR1 ENHRY and CDR2 SYGVKD. The CDR3 is 12 residues long. DNA of the CDR3: TGTGCCATCAGTGAGGGGGCACCCGAGCAGTACTTC. It encodes CAISEGAPEQYF.

This chain connects TRBV12-5 to TRBJ2-1; D remains ambiguous. Trimming took 6 bases from V and 4 from J, leaving 16 bases between them. Germline lookup yields CDR1 LGHNT and CDR2 FRNRAP. This CDR3 is 15 amino acids long. The CDR3 bases are TGTGCTAGTGGCCCTTCACTGGCGGCTTACAATGAGCAGTTCTTC. Protein sequence: CASGPSLAAYNEQFF.

The rearrangement links TRBV9 to TRBJ1-6; weak D call: TRBD1 (6 bases). CDR1 is SGDLS and CDR2 is YYNGEE in the germline V gene. Trimming took off 2 bases at V and 6 bases at J, with 9 bases between the two ends. This CDR3 has 14 residues. The CDR3 DNA sequence: TGTGCCAGCAGCGTCTCACAGGGTAATTCACCCCTCCACTTT. Protein: CASSVSQGNSPLHF.

The rearrangement uses TRBV4-3 and TRBJ1-2; a possible D gene is TRBD1 (6 bases). Germline V gene data show CDR1 as LGHNA and CDR2 as YSLEER. The CDR3 has 16 residues. The V and J ends lost 0 bases and 3 bases respectively, with 14 bases between them. This chain's CDR3 is CASSQDKGGPYYGYTF. The CDR3 region has the DNA TGCGCCAGCAGCCAAGATAAGGGGGGGCCCTACTATGGCTACACCTTC.

The V gene is TRBV5-1, the J gene TRBJ1-2; no firm D call. CDR1 SGHRS and CDR2 YFSETQ come from the germline V gene. The V end lost 0 bases, the J end lost 8 bases, and 17 bases lay between the germline ends. This CDR3 has 15 amino acids. CDR3 protein: CASSLAGRQGHGYTF. In DNA form, the CDR3 reads TGCGCCAGCAGCTTGGCCGGCAGACAAGGTCACGGCTACACCTTC.

This chain links TRBV18 with TRBJ2-5; D might be TRBD1 (5 bases). Germline loops: CDR1 KGHSH, CDR2 LQKENI. The CDR3 contains 13 residues. V was trimmed by 0 bases and J by 3 bases, leaving 5 bases between them. CDR3 DNA: TGTGCCAGCTCACCACCGGACAAAGAGACCCAGTACTTC. Protein: CASSPPDKETQYF. Full variable domain (remainder filled in from reference TRBV18 and TRBJ2-5): NAGVMQNPRHLVRRRGQEARLRCSPMKGHSHVYWYRQLPEEGLKFMVYLQKENIIDESGMPKERFSAEFPKEGPSILRIQQVVRGDSAAYFCASSPPDKETQYFGPGTRLLVL.

The V call is TRBV11-2, the J call TRBJ2-4, with 8 bases aligning to TRBD2. Germline V gene sequence: CDR1 SGHAT, CDR2 FQNNGV. The V segment lost 3 bases and the J segment 8 bases; nucleotides outside the gene matches: 6. This CDR3 comprises 14 residues. CDR3 in amino acids: CASSFREGGDIQYF. DNA for the CDR3: TGTGCCAGCAGCTTCCGGGAGGGGGGGGACATTCAGTACTTC.

V and J are TRBV21-1 and TRBJ1-1; the D segment call TRBD1 is taken from the table without a DNA check. TRBV21-1 is designated a pseudogene. CDR3 size: 13 residues. In nucleotides, the CDR3 is TGTGCCAGCAGCGCCACAGGGAAGCCCGAAGCTTTCTTT. Amino acid sequence: CASSATGKPEAFF.

The chain couples TRBV30 to TRBJ1-5; tentative D call: TRBD1 (6 bases). Germline V lookup: CDR1 GTSNPN, CDR2 SVGIG (reference sequence). The CDR3 is made up of 13 amino acids. The V end was cut by 1 base, the J end by 5 bases, with 9 bases between. The CDR3 protein is CAWSEQGYQPQHF. Here the CDR3 DNA reads TGTGCCTGGAGTGAACAGGGCTATCAGCCCCAGCATTTT.

The rearrangement uses TRBV9 and TRBJ2-1, with 10 bases that match TRBD2. From germline, CDR1 is SGDLS and CDR2 YYNGEE. The CDR3 spans 15 residues. The ends lost 0 bases at V and 10 bases at J; junction bases unmatched: 7. This chain's CDR3 is CASSVALAGVSEQFF. The CDR3 DNA reads TGTGCCAGCAGCGTAGCCCTAGCGGGAGTGTCGGAGCAGTTCTTC.